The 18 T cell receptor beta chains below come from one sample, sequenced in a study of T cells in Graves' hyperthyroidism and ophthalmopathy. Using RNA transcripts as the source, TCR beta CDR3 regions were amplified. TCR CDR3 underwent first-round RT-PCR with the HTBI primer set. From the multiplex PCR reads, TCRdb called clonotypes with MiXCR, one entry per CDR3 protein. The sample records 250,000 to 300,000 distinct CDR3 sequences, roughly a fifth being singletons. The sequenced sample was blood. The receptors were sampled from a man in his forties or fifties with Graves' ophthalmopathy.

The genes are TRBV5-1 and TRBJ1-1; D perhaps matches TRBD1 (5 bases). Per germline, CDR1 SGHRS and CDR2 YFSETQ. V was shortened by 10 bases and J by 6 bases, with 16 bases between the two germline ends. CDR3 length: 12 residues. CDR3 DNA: TGCGCCGGCACCGGCGCAGGGCCTGAAGCTTTCTTT. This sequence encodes CAGTGAGPEAFF.

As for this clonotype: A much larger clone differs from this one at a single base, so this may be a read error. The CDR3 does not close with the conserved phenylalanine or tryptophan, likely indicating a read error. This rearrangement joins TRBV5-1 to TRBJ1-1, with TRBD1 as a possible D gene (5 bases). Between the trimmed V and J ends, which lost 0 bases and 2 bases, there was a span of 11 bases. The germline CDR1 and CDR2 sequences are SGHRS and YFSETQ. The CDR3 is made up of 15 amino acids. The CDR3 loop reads CASSLAGGYNTEAFS. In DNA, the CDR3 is TGCGCCAGCAGCTTGGCTGGGGGGTACAACACTGAAGCTTTCTCT.

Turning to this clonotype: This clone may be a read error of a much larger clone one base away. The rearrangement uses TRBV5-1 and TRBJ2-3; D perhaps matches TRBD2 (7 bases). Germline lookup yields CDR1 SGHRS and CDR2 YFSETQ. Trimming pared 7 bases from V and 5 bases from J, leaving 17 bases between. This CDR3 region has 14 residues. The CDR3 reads CASCRGAFGDTQYF. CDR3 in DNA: TGCGCCAGCTGCCGGGGGGCTTTTGGAGATACGCAGTATTTT.

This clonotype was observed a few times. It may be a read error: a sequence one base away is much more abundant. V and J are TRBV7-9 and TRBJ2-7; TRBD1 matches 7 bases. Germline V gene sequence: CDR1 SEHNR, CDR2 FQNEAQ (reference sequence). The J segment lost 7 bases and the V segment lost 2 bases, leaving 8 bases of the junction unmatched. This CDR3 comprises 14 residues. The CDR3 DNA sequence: TGTGCCAGCAGCTTAATGGGACAGATGGATGAGCAGTACTTC. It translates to CASSLMGQMDEQYF.

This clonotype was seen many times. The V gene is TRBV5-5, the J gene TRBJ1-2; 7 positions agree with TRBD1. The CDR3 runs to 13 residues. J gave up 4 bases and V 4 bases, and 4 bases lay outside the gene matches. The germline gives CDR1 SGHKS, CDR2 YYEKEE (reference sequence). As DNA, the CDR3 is TGTGCCAGCAGCCTTGGGACAGTCTATGGCTACACCTTC. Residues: CASSLGTVYGYTF.

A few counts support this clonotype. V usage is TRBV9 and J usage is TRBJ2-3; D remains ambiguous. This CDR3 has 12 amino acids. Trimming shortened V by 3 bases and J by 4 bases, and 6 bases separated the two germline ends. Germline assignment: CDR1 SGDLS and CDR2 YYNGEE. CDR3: CASSADSDTQYF. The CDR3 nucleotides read TGTGCCAGCAGCGCCGACTCAGATACGCAGTATTTT.

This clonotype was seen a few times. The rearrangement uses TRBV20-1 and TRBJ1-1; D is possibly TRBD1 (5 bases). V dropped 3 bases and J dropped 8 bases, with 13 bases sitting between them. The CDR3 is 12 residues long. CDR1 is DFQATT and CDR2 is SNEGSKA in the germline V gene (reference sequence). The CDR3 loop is CSARESGREAFF. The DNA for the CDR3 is TGCAGTGCTAGGGAATCAGGGAGGGAAGCTTTCTTT.

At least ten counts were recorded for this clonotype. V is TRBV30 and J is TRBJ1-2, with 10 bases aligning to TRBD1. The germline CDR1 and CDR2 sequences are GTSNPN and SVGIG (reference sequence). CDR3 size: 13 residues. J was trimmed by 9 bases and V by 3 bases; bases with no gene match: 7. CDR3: CAWSLTGGSSYTF. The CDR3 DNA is TGTGCCTGGAGCCTGACAGGGGGCAGTAGCTACACCTTC.

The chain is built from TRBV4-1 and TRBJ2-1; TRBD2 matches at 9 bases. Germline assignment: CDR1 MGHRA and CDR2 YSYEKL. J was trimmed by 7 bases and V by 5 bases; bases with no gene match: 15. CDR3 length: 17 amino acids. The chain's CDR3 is CASSWTSVGLGENEQFF. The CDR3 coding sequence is TGCGCCAGCAGCTGGACTAGCGTAGGGTTAGGTGAGAATGAGCAGTTCTTC.

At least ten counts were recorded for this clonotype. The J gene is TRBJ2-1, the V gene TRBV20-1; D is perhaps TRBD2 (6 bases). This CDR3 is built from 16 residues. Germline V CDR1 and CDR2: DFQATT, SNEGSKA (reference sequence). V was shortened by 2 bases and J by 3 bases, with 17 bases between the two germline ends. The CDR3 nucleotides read TGCAGTGCTAGACGGGACGCCGGGAGTAACTACAATGAGCAGTTCTTC. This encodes CSARRDAGSNYNEQFF.

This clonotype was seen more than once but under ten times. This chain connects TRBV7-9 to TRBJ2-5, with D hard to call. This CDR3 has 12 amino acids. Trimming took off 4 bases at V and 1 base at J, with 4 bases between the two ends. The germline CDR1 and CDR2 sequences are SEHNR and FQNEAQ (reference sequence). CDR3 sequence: CASSSIQETQYF. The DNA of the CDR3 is TGTGCCAGCAGCTCCATCCAAGAGACCCAGTACTTC.

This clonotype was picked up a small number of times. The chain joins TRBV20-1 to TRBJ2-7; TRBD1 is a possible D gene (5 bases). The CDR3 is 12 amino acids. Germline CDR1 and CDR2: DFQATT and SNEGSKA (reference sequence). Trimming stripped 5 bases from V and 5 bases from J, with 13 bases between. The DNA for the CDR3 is TGCAGTGCTGAACTCAGACAGAACGAGCAGTACTTC. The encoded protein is CSAELRQNEQYF.

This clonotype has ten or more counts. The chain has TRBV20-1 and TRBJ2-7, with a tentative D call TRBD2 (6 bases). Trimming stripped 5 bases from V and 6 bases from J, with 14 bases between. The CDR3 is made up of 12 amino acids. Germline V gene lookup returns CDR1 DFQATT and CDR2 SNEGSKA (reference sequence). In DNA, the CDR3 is TGCAGTGCTTGGGCGGGGTCCGGCGAGCAGTACTTC. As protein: CSAWAGSGEQYF.

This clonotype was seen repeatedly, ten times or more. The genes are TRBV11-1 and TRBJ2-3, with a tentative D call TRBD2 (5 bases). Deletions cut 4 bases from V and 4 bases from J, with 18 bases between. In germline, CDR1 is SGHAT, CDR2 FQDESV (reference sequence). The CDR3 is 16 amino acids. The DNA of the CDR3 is TGTGCCAGCAGCTCGGCTCGGCAGCAGAGGGCAGATACGCAGTATTTT. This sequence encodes CASSSARQQRADTQYF.

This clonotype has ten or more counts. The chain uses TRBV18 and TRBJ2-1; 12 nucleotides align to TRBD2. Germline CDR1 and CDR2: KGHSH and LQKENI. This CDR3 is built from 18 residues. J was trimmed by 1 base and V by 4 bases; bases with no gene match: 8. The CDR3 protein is CASSQRLAGAGSYNEQFF. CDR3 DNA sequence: TGTGCCAGCTCACAACGACTAGCGGGAGCAGGGTCCTACAATGAGCAGTTCTTC.

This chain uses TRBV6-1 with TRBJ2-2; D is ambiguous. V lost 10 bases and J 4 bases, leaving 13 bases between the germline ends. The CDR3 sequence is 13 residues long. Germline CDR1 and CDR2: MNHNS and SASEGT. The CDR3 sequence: CATLGARTGELFF. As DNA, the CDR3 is TGTGCCACCCTGGGCGCCCGCACCGGGGAGCTGTTTTTT.

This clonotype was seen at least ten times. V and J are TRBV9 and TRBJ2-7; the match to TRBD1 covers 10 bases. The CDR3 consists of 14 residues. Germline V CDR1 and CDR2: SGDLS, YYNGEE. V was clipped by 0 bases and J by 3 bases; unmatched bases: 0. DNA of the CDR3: TGTGCCAGCAGCGTAGGGGACAGGGGCTACGAGCAGTACTTC. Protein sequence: CASSVGDRGYEQYF.

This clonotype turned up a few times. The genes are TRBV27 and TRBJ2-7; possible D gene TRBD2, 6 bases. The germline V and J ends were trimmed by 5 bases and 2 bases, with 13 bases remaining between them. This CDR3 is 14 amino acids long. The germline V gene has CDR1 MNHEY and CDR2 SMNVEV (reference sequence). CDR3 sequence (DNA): TGTGCCAGCAGTAGGGGACTCCTAGCCTACGAGCAGTACTTC. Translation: CASSRGLLAYEQYF.